This is a list of T cell receptor beta chains from one sample in a study of long-term antiretroviral therapy in people with HIV. Repertoires were generated with immunoSEQ multiplex PCR, while TCRdb's copy carries only in-frame clones and drops some. The sample has about 25,000 clones, around four fifths seen once. Material: unsorted PBMCs, obtained 1.1 years before starting antiretroviral therapy. Receptors were obtained from a woman aged 40 to 50 with HIV. The CDR3 runs from the conserved cysteine through the conserved F or W. A D gene is named only where the DNA matches it firmly. Clone size is shown for a subset of rows, as once, few, many or a class of expanded clone.

clone size: few
V gene: TRBV9
D gene: NA
J gene: TRBJ2-5
CDR3 length: 13
CDR3 protein: CASSLSGQETQYF
CDR3 DNA: TGTGCCAGCTCCCTGAGCGGCCAAGAGACCCAGTACTTC

clone size: NA
V gene: TRBV6-6
D gene: NA
J gene: TRBJ1-1
CDR3 length: 13
CDR3 protein: CASTTGLPPEAFF
CDR3 DNA: TGTGCCAGCACCACTGGCCTGCCCCCTGAAGCTTTCTTT

clone size: once
V gene: TRBV10-1
D gene: NA
J gene: TRBJ1-2
CDR3 length: 13
CDR3 protein: CASSDWGADGYTF
CDR3 DNA: TGCGCCAGCAGTGATTGGGGGGCCGATGGCTACACCTTC

clone size: once
V gene: TRBV6-6
D gene: NA
J gene: TRBJ2-7
CDR3 length: 15
CDR3 protein: CASSYSSAEHYEQYF
CDR3 DNA: TGTGCCAGCAGTTACTCCTCGGCAGAACACTACGAGCAGTACTTC

clone size: few
V gene: TRBV5-6
D gene: NA
J gene: TRBJ1-2
CDR3 length: 13
CDR3 protein: CASSLDRAGGYTF
CDR3 DNA: TGTGCCAGCAGCTTGGACAGGGCTGGTGGCTACACCTTC

clone size: NA
V gene: TRBV10-3
D gene: TRBD1
J gene: TRBJ2-5
CDR3 length: 14
CDR3 protein: CAIRRDRVNETQYF
CDR3 DNA: TGTGCCATCAGGAGGGACAGGGTGAACGAGACCCAGTACTTC

clone size: NA
V gene: TRBV7-9
D gene: NA
J gene: TRBJ2-5
CDR3 length: 14
CDR3 protein: CASSLAVLGETQYF
CDR3 DNA: TGTGCCAGCAGCTTAGCTGTCCTCGGGGAGACCCAGTACTTC

clone size: once
V gene: TRBV11-2
D gene: NA
J gene: TRBJ2-1
CDR3 length: 11
CDR3 protein: CASRGENEQFF
CDR3 DNA: TGTGCCAGCAGAGGGGAAAATGAGCAGTTCTTC

clone size: NA
V gene: TRBV11-3
D gene: NA
J gene: TRBJ2-5
CDR3 length: 13
CDR3 protein: CASSFTPQGTQYF
CDR3 DNA: TGTGCCAGCAGCTTTACCCCTCAGGGGACCCAGTACTTC

clone size: NA
V gene: TRBV30
D gene: TRBD1
J gene: TRBJ1-6
CDR3 length: 15
CDR3 protein: CAWTRQGRDNSPLHF
CDR3 DNA: TGTGCCTGGACTCGACAGGGGAGAGATAATTCACCCCTCCACTTT

clone size: few
V gene: TRBV7-2
D gene: TRBD1
J gene: TRBJ1-2
CDR3 length: 14
CDR3 protein: CASSHDRGISGYTF
CDR3 DNA: TGTGCCAGCAGTCATGACAGGGGTATCAGTGGCTACACCTTC

clone size: NA
V gene: TRBV11-2
D gene: NA
J gene: TRBJ1-2
CDR3 length: 13
CDR3 protein: CASSSDGHYGYTF
CDR3 DNA: TGTGCCAGCAGCTCGGACGGTCACTATGGCTACACCTTC

clone size: NA
V gene: TRBV5-1
D gene: NA
J gene: TRBJ1-1
CDR3 length: 15
CDR3 protein: CASSLAKRQDTEAFF
CDR3 DNA: TGCGCCAGCAGCTTGGCCAAACGACAGGACACTGAAGCTTTCTTT

clone size: few
V gene: TRBV4-1
D gene: NA
J gene: TRBJ1-2
CDR3 length: 16
CDR3 protein: CASSPNGQGRNYGYTF
CDR3 DNA: TGCGCCAGCAGCCCCAATGGTCAGGGTCGTAACTATGGCTACACCTTC

clone size: few
V gene: TRBV2
D gene: TRBD1
J gene: TRBJ1-2
CDR3 length: 12
CDR3 protein: CASSKTGDRYTF
CDR3 DNA: TGTGCCAGCAGTAAGACAGGGGATCGCTACACCTTC

clone size: NA
V gene: TRBV19
D gene: TRBD2
J gene: TRBJ2-1
CDR3 length: 14
CDR3 protein: CASSPGLIYNEQFF
CDR3 DNA: TGTGCCAGTAGTCCGGGACTAATCTACAATGAGCAGTTCTTC

clone size: NA
V gene: TRBV4-1
D gene: TRBD1
J gene: TRBJ2-3
CDR3 length: 16
CDR3 protein: CASSQSPGTGADTQYF
CDR3 DNA: TGCGCCAGCAGCCAATCCCCGGGAACAGGGGCAGATACGCAGTATTTT

clone size: NA
V gene: TRBV4-3
D gene: TRBD2
J gene: TRBJ2-1
CDR3 length: 16
CDR3 protein: CASSQAASGPYNEQFF
CDR3 DNA: TGCGCCAGCAGCCAAGCGGCTAGCGGACCTTACAATGAGCAGTTCTTC

clone size: NA
V gene: TRBV5-1
D gene: NA
J gene: TRBJ1-1
CDR3 length: 14
CDR3 protein: CASSSHHEDAEAFF
CDR3 DNA: TGCGCCAGCAGCTCCCATCATGAGGACGCTGAAGCTTTCTTT

clone size: NA
V gene: TRBV4-1
D gene: NA
J gene: TRBJ1-4
CDR3 length: 15
CDR3 protein: CASSRDLSFNEKLFF
CDR3 DNA: TGCGCCAGCAGCCGGGACTTGTCTTTTAATGAAAAACTGTTTTTT

clone size: NA
V gene: TRBV25-1
D gene: NA
J gene: TRBJ1-2
CDR3 length: 11
CDR3 protein: CASSELTSYTF
CDR3 DNA: TGTGCCAGCAGTGAACTAACGAGCTACACCTTC

clone size: NA
V gene: TRBV6-6
D gene: NA
J gene: TRBJ2-3
CDR3 length: 15
CDR3 protein: CASKLEGRLGDTQYF
CDR3 DNA: TGTGCCAGCAAATTAGAAGGGCGGCTCGGGGATACGCAGTATTTT

clone size: NA
V gene: TRBV2
D gene: NA
J gene: TRBJ2-7
CDR3 length: 15
CDR3 protein: CASSGTGTVSYEQYF
CDR3 DNA: TGTGCCAGCAGTGGGACCGGGACGGTCTCCTACGAGCAGTACTTC

clone size: NA
V gene: TRBV5-5
D gene: TRBD1
J gene: TRBJ1-3
CDR3 length: 15
CDR3 protein: CASSPGTGSGNTIYF
CDR3 DNA: TGTGCCAGCAGCCCGGGGACAGGGTCTGGAAACACCATATATTTT

clone size: NA
V gene: TRBV30
D gene: NA
J gene: TRBJ2-7
CDR3 length: 14
CDR3 protein: CAWSGTGASGEQYF
CDR3 DNA: TGTGCCTGGAGCGGGACGGGAGCATCCGGCGAGCAGTACTTC

clone size: once
V gene: TRBV5-1
D gene: TRBD2
J gene: TRBJ2-1
CDR3 length: 14
CDR3 protein: CATGSGRAYNEQFF
CDR3 DNA: TGCGCCACCGGGAGCGGGAGGGCTTACAATGAGCAGTTCTTC

clone size: NA
V gene: TRBV7-2
D gene: NA
J gene: TRBJ1-5
CDR3 length: 16
CDR3 protein: CASSYQTGTLNQPQHF
CDR3 DNA: TGTGCCAGCAGCTATCAGACCGGGACACTCAATCAGCCCCAGCATTTT

clone size: NA
V gene: TRBV10-3
D gene: NA
J gene: TRBJ1-2
CDR3 length: 15
CDR3 protein: CAISGSPPANYGYTF
CDR3 DNA: TGTGCCATCAGCGGCTCACCCCCGGCTAACTATGGCTACACCTTC

clone size: NA
V gene: TRBV7-2
D gene: TRBD2
J gene: TRBJ2-1
CDR3 length: 15
CDR3 protein: CASSSGGAVAGEQFF
CDR3 DNA: TGTGCCAGCAGCTCCGGGGGGGCCGTTGCGGGGGAGCAGTTCTTC

clone size: NA
V gene: TRBV19
D gene: NA
J gene: TRBJ2-4
CDR3 length: 15
CDR3 protein: CASQSGQNLLNIQYF
CDR3 DNA: TGTGCCAGCCAGAGTGGACAGAACCTCCTAAACATTCAGTACTTC

clone size: NA
V gene: TRBV18
D gene: NA
J gene: TRBJ2-7
CDR3 length: 16
CDR3 protein: CASSPPGAGGSYEQYF
CDR3 DNA: TGTGCCAGCTCACCACCGGGGGCCGGGGGCTCCTACGAGCAGTACTTC

clone size: NA
V gene: TRBV18
D gene: NA
J gene: TRBJ1-5
CDR3 length: 13
CDR3 protein: CASSPGGNQPQHF
CDR3 DNA: TGTGCCAGCTCACCGGGAGGGAATCAGCCCCAGCATTTT

clone size: NA
V gene: TRBV4-1
D gene: NA
J gene: TRBJ2-7
CDR3 length: 15
CDR3 protein: CASSQDSSATYEQYF
CDR3 DNA: TGCGCCAGCAGCCAAGATTCTAGCGCTACCTACGAGCAGTACTTC

clone size: NA
V gene: TRBV7-6
D gene: NA
J gene: TRBJ1-3
CDR3 length: 15
CDR3 protein: CASSLAATSGNTIYF
CDR3 DNA: TGTGCCAGCAGCTTAGCGGCCACCTCTGGAAACACCATATATTTT

clone size: NA
V gene: TRBV30
D gene: NA
J gene: TRBJ2-1
CDR3 length: 11
CDR3 protein: CAWDRIYEQFF
CDR3 DNA: TGTGCCTGGGACAGGATCTATGAGCAGTTCTTC

clone size: NA
V gene: TRBV30
D gene: NA
J gene: TRBJ2-3
CDR3 length: 12
CDR3 protein: CAWSVRTDTQYF
CDR3 DNA: TGTGCCTGGAGTGTTAGGACAGATACGCAGTATTTT

clone size: few
V gene: TRBV19
D gene: NA
J gene: TRBJ1-6
CDR3 length: 15
CDR3 protein: CASSVRTEDNSPLHF
CDR3 DNA: TGTGCCAGTAGCGTGCGGACGGAGGATAATTCACCCCTCCACTTT

clone size: few
V gene: TRBV30
D gene: NA
J gene: TRBJ2-2
CDR3 length: 13
CDR3 protein: CACSRANTGELFF
CDR3 DNA: TGTGCCTGCTCTAGGGCGAACACCGGGGAGCTGTTTTTT

clone size: NA
V gene: TRBV10-1
D gene: TRBD2
J gene: TRBJ2-1
CDR3 length: 16
CDR3 protein: CASSEWASGGRDEQFF
CDR3 DNA: TGCGCCAGCAGTGAGTGGGCTAGCGGGGGTCGCGATGAGCAGTTCTTC

clone size: NA
V gene: TRBV11-3
D gene: NA
J gene: TRBJ2-3
CDR3 length: 15
CDR3 protein: CASSPGTGSTDTQYF
CDR3 DNA: TGTGCCAGCAGCCCCGGGACTGGCAGCACAGATACGCAGTATTTT

clone size: NA
V gene: TRBV12-5
D gene: TRBD1
J gene: TRBJ2-5
CDR3 length: 16
CDR3 protein: CASGPPGQGAAETQYF
CDR3 DNA: TGTGCTAGTGGCCCTCCGGGACAGGGGGCTGCGGAGACCCAGTACTTC

clone size: once
V gene: TRBV18
D gene: TRBD1
J gene: TRBJ2-7
CDR3 length: 16
CDR3 protein: CASSPFSGQSSYEQYF
CDR3 DNA: TGTGCCAGCTCACCATTTTCGGGACAGTCCTCATACGAGCAGTACTTC

clone size: NA
V gene: TRBV7-9
D gene: NA
J gene: TRBJ2-1
CDR3 length: 10
CDR3 protein: CASSSTEQFF
CDR3 DNA: TGTGCCAGCAGCTCGACAGAGCAGTTCTTC

clone size: NA
V gene: TRBV9
D gene: NA
J gene: TRBJ2-2
CDR3 length: 15
CDR3 protein: CASSVVQGGTGELFF
CDR3 DNA: TGTGCCAGCAGCGTAGTCCAGGGAGGCACCGGGGAGCTGTTTTTT

clone size: NA
V gene: TRBV5-1
D gene: TRBD1
J gene: TRBJ2-1
CDR3 length: 17
CDR3 protein: CASSLLSLGTGDNEQFF
CDR3 DNA: TGCGCCAGCAGCTTGTTGTCCTTAGGGACAGGGGATAATGAGCAGTTCTTC

clone size: NA
V gene: TRBV27
D gene: NA
J gene: TRBJ1-1
CDR3 length: 15
CDR3 protein: CASSLFSHLSTEAFF
CDR3 DNA: TGTGCCAGCAGTTTATTCAGCCACTTGAGCACTGAAGCTTTCTTT

clone size: NA
V gene: TRBV4-1
D gene: NA
J gene: TRBJ2-3
CDR3 length: 14
CDR3 protein: CASSQGISTDTQYF
CDR3 DNA: TGCGCCAGCAGCCAAGGGATCTCCACAGATACGCAGTATTTT

clone size: NA
V gene: TRBV5-6
D gene: NA
J gene: TRBJ2-7
CDR3 length: 14
CDR3 protein: CASSLSGQEHEQYF
CDR3 DNA: TGTGCCAGCAGCCTCTCGGGACAAGAACACGAGCAGTACTTC

clone size: NA
V gene: TRBV2
D gene: NA
J gene: TRBJ2-3
CDR3 length: 13
CDR3 protein: CASSEGDGDTQYF
CDR3 DNA: TGTGCCAGCAGTGAGGGCGATGGAGATACGCAGTATTTT

clone size: NA
V gene: TRBV6-5
D gene: NA
J gene: TRBJ1-1
CDR3 length: 14
CDR3 protein: CASSYGWGFTEAFF
CDR3 DNA: TGTGCCAGCAGTTACGGTTGGGGGTTCACTGAAGCTTTCTTT

clone size: once
V gene: TRBV27
D gene: NA
J gene: TRBJ2-7
CDR3 length: 13
CDR3 protein: CASKRGQAYEQYF
CDR3 DNA: TGTGCCAGCAAGCGGGGACAGGCCTACGAGCAGTACTTC